This T cell receptor beta chain was documented in a study of T cell responses to AZD1222 COVID-19 vaccine (dated by TCRdb to about 2021). Concerning the study at large: TCR sequencing covered over 230 trial participants: 200 to 210 given two doses of AZD1222 and some 25 given two doses of MenACWY control vaccine. Trial participants were enrolled by age into 18-55, 56-69 and 70-plus year subgroups, with about 150, 28 and 57 TCR-sequenced participants respectively.

As to this clone: Its antigen remains undetermined. The input lacks base qualities; no much larger clone sits a single base away.

The CDR3 regions of human TCRbeta chains were analyzed by immunosequencing. The authors' pipeline ran thus. Repertoire TCRs were checked for matches against a reference library of SARS-CoV-2-specific TCRs that had been generated using the MIRA antigen-specificity platform. Breadth meant the fraction of unique TCRs that were SARS-CoV-2-associated, whereas depth meant the fraction of total T cells that were SARS-CoV-2-associated. Using the MIRA data, each spike-specific TCR was assigned both to the spike region to which the TCR was reactive and to a CD4 or CD8 class. Log10-transformed breadth and depth values were compared by one-way ANOVA with Sidak's multiple comparisons tests. In TCRdb, the immuneACCESS table is reduced to in-frame sequences with V and J assigned. These tables do not hold every clone; where another copy was compared, an unresolved V gene accounts for under half, and the others remain unexplained. D and trimming were read from the DNA, whereas the V and J calls and clone size are those reported in that table. The sample profile shows fewer than 130,000 clones; roughly 90% of them were found once. Over 12% of the sample is in the top ten clones.

This specimen's time point label, interpreted: about 28 days (+/-7) after the second vaccine dose. AZD1222 recipients given second doses at about 4 weeks or at about 12 weeks were pooled, since spike-specific TCR depth and breadth were not found to differ between the two schedules. Vaccinee samples were obtained from the UK trials COV001 and COV002, which included a single-blind randomized controlled phase 2/3 trial of AZD1222 (ChAdOx1 nCoV-19) in healthy adults. For TCRbeta chain sequencing, PBMC samples from trial participants were taken at day 0 and at day 28 after the second dose. Counted from cysteine to phenylalanine, this CDR3 has 11 amino acids. The CDR3 DNA has 33 bases and is translated from base 1. Trimming removed 3 bases from V and 12 bases from J, leaving 12 bases between the germline ends. The germline V gene (reference sequence) provides CDR1 DFQATT and CDR2 SNEGSKA. The research as a whole found: Reportedly, close to half of the unique spike-specific TCRs recognized epitopes lying outside the regions that are mutated in the B.1.351 and B.1.1.7 variants. CD4 TCRs associated with the vaccine covered the entire spike protein, and the dominant responses were in regions 160-218 and 743-854. In the small 56-69-year group, the increase in depth fell short of significance, most likely because of low power. No day 14 peak-response samples were available, so repertoires were characterized only after the peak T cell response. After two AZD1222 doses, spike-specific TCR breadth and depth were significantly higher than at day 0 and than in MenACWY recipients. Most participants were white British and females outnumbered males, and the authors suggested that clonal diversity may have been underestimated. Only six or seven AZD1222 recipients were SARS-CoV-2 seropositive at baseline, limiting conclusions about previously exposed vaccinees.

The receptor was derived from an adult who received the AZD1222 COVID-19 vaccine. The V and J segments used are TRBV20-1 and TRBJ2-1, with the D gene uncertain. This material consisted of peripheral blood, taken 28 days after the second AZD1222 dose. This receptor carries the CDR3 CSASQMLGQFF. The DNA sequence is given as TGCAGTGCTAGCCAAATGCTGGGGCAGTTCTTC.